The 28 T cell receptor beta chains reported below all come from one sample, sequenced in a study of T cells in localized non-small cell lung cancer. Sequenced by immunoSEQ multiplex PCR; TCRdb stores in-frame clones only, minus some. This table has approximately 63,000 clones, 70% to 90% appearing once. This specimen consisted of peripheral blood, obtained before any cancer treatment. All receptors derive from a man aged 40 to 75 with stage I squamous cell lung carcinoma.

The CDR3 DNA follows: TGCGCCAGCAGCCGTGGATGGGGGACGAACACTGAAGCTTTCTTT. Amino acid sequence: CASSRGWGTNTEAFF. V gene TRBV4-3 combines with J gene TRBJ1-1; tentative D call: TRBD1 (5 bases). Between the trimmed V and J ends, which lost 4 bases and 1 base, there was a span of 13 bases. Germline assignment: CDR1 LGHNA and CDR2 YSLEER. The CDR3 runs 15 residues.

This clone was recorded once. The CDR3 DNA follows: TGTGCCAGCAGCTCCTTGGGCCTAGCGGGGGTGGGTACTAGCAATGAGCAGTTCTTC. It yields the protein CASSSLGLAGVGTSNEQFF. The gene calls are TRBV7-2 and TRBJ2-1; 10 positions agree with TRBD2. With 4 bases clipped from V and 6 bases from J, the junction kept 18 bases outside the gene matches. The germline V gene encodes CDR1 SGHTA and CDR2 FQGNSA. The CDR3 has 19 amino acids.

By its share, this clone is large. The chain couples TRBV7-9 to TRBJ2-7; perhaps TRBD2 as D (5 bases). Per germline, CDR1 SEHNR and CDR2 FQNEAQ (reference sequence). Trimming cost V 1 base and J 2 bases, with 15 bases left between them. The CDR3 is 16 residues long. CDR3 loop: CASSLEYGLAPYEQYF. DNA of the CDR3: TGTGCCAGCAGCTTAGAGTACGGTCTAGCCCCCTACGAGCAGTACTTC.

V gene TRBV5-4 combines with J gene TRBJ1-1; D is perhaps TRBD1 (5 bases). Germline V gene data show CDR1 as SGHNT and CDR2 as YYREEE (reference sequence). V gave up 5 bases and J gave up 5 bases, with 16 bases separating them. The CDR3 spans 14 residues. CDR3 in amino acids: CASRPGTDGTEAFF. In DNA, the CDR3 is TGTGCCAGCAGGCCTGGGACGGACGGGACTGAAGCTTTCTTT. Full variable domain (rest looked up from reference TRBV5-4 and TRBJ1-1): ETGVTQSPTHLIKTRGQQVTLRCSSQSGHNTVSWYQQALGQGPQFIFQYYREEENGRGNFPPRFSGLQFPNYSSELNVNALELDDSALYLCASRPGTDGTEAFFGQGTRLTVV.

The rearrangement uses TRBV9 and TRBJ2-7, with 7 positions matching TRBD2. Germline V gene sequence: CDR1 SGDLS, CDR2 YYNGEE. The junction had 12 bases not matched to a gene; V was cut back by 4 bases and J by 5 bases. The CDR3 loop spans 15 amino acids. CDR3 nucleotides: TGTGCCAGCAGCAGCCTTCTGGGAGGGGCGGACGAGCAGTACTTC. Encoded protein: CASSSLLGGADEQYF.

V usage is TRBV6-6 and J usage is TRBJ2-3; 10 bases fit TRBD1. Germline-derived CDR1 and CDR2 are MNHNY and SVGAGI (reference sequence). V lost 4 bases and J lost 4; bases outside the gene matches: 5. This CDR3 has 15 residues. CDR3 sequence: CASSLGQGRPDTQYF. CDR3 coding DNA: TGTGCCAGCAGTTTGGGACAGGGGCGCCCAGATACGCAGTATTTT.

This chain uses TRBV5-6 with TRBJ2-5; TRBD2 aligns across 15 bases. The CDR3 length is 17 residues. In germline, CDR1 is SGHDT, CDR2 YYEEEE. V gave up 3 bases and J gave up 8 bases; unmatched junction bases: 11. The CDR3 DNA reads as TGTGCCAGCAGCTACGGACTAGCGGGAGGGCCCGGCATTACCCAGTACTTC. Residues: CASSYGLAGGPGITQYF.

The count of this clone is one. This chain uses TRBV7-6 with TRBJ1-5, with TRBD1 matching over 7 bases. This CDR3 has 18 residues. The V segment lost 5 bases and the J segment 0 bases; nucleotides outside the gene matches: 13. From germline, CDR1 is SGHVS and CDR2 FNYEAQ. The CDR3 DNA sequence: TGTGCCAGCAGCCCCCGTCAGGGGGACTCACTTAGCAATCAGCCCCAGCATTTT. Translated: CASSPRQGDSLSNQPQHF. Full variable domain (rest looked up from reference TRBV7-6 and TRBJ1-5): GAGVSQSPRYKVTKRGQDVALRCDPISGHVSLYWYRQALGQGPEFLTYFNYEAQQDKSGLPNDRFSAERPEGSISTLTIQRTEQRDSAMYRCASSPRQGDSLSNQPQHFGDGTRLSIL.

V gene TRBV6-5 combines with J gene TRBJ2-3; the D gene is possibly TRBD1 (6 bases). Germline lookup yields CDR1 MNHEY and CDR2 SVGAGI. The CDR3 is 15 residues long. The V and J ends lost 0 bases and 1 base respectively, with 8 bases between them. In nucleotides, the CDR3 is TGTGCCAGCAGTTACTCCTACAGGGGCACAGATACGCAGTATTTT. Amino acid sequence: CASSYSYRGTDTQYF.

This chain connects TRBV27 to TRBJ2-3; tentatively, D is TRBD2 (6 bases). CDR3 length equals 15 residues. V was cut by 0 bases and J by 4 bases, with 11 bases left in between. The germline V gene has CDR1 MNHEY and CDR2 SMNVEV (reference sequence). CDR3: CASSLSVAGSDTQYF. As DNA, the CDR3 is TGTGCCAGCAGTTTATCTGTGGCGGGGTCAGATACGCAGTATTTT.

The gene calls are TRBV4-1 and TRBJ2-7; D is undetermined. V lost 3 bases to trimming and J lost 1 base, with 10 bases between them. The length of the CDR3 is 14 residues. CDR1 MGHRA and CDR2 YSYEKL come from the germline V gene. CDR3 DNA sequence: TGCGCCAGCAGCCAGGTATTACAGTCCTACGAGCAGTACTTC. Translation gives CASSQVLQSYEQYF.

This chain connects TRBV19 to TRBJ2-1; TRBD1 is a possible D gene (5 bases). The germline gives CDR1 LNHDA, CDR2 SQIVND (reference sequence). The CDR3 totals 17 residues. V was clipped by 11 bases and J by 4 bases, with 27 bases between them. The CDR3 coding sequence is TGTGCCTGCAGCCCCTGGGGCGCTGGGATAGCATACAATGAGCAGTTCTTC. Its protein is CACSPWGAGIAYNEQFF.

This rearrangement joins TRBV6-4 to TRBJ2-7; no clear D. This CDR3 has 13 residues. In germline, CDR1 is MRHNA, CDR2 SNTAGT. The V end was cut by 3 bases, the J end by 4 bases, with 10 bases between. The CDR3 loop is CASSEMEGYEQYF. DNA for the CDR3: TGTGCCAGCAGTGAAATGGAAGGGTACGAGCAGTACTTC.

The rearrangement joins TRBV28 to TRBJ1-1, with D unresolved. Germline values: CDR1 MDHEN, CDR2 SYDVKM. This CDR3 contains 11 residues. V shed 4 bases and J shed 1 base, with 1 base lying between them. The CDR3 region has the DNA TGTGCCAGCAGTTCGAACACTGAAGCTTTCTTT. Residues: CASSSNTEAFF.

The rearrangement uses TRBV28 and TRBJ2-3; D may be TRBD2 (6 bases). Trimming took 6 bases from V and 2 from J, leaving 12 bases between them. CDR1 is MDHEN, CDR2 SYDVKM, per germline. CDR3 length: 14 residues. CDR3: CASRGGSPTDTQYF. CDR3 DNA: TGTGCCAGCAGAGGAGGGAGCCCCACAGATACGCAGTATTTT.

For the CDR3, the DNA is TGTGCCACCAGCCTCAGGAACACCGGGGAGCTGTTTTTT. Translation: CATSLRNTGELFF. The chain links TRBV15 to TRBJ2-2; no clear D. There are 13 residues in the CDR3. Germline lookup yields CDR1 LNHNV and CDR2 YYDKDF (reference sequence). V was cut by 5 bases and J by 1 base, with 5 bases left in between.

This chain links TRBV9 with TRBJ1-2; 7 nucleotides agree with TRBD1. This CDR3 has 14 residues. CDR1 is SGDLS, CDR2 YYNGEE, per germline. V dropped 7 bases and J dropped 4; count of bases not matched to a gene: 10. CDR3 loop: CASGQQGIGYGYTF. Here the CDR3 DNA reads TGTGCCAGCGGACAACAGGGGATCGGCTATGGCTACACCTTC. The whole variable domain, remainder taken from reference TRBV9 and TRBJ1-2, is DSGVTQTPKHLITATGQRVTLRCSPRSGDLSVYWYQQSLDQGLQFLIQYYNGEERAKGNILERFSAQQFPDLHSELNLSSLELGDSALYFCASGQQGIGYGYTFGSGTRLTVV.

This chain connects TRBV5-6 to TRBJ2-7; TRBD2 agrees at 10 bases. There are 15 residues in the CDR3. In germline, CDR1 is SGHDT, CDR2 YYEEEE. The V segment lost 4 bases and the J segment 3 bases; nucleotides outside the gene matches: 7. Here the CDR3 reads CASSRTSGQIYEQYF. The CDR3 nucleotides are TGTGCCAGCAGCCGGACTAGCGGCCAAATCTACGAGCAGTACTTC. Complete variable domain (other parts from reference TRBV5-6 and TRBJ2-7): DAGVTQSPTHLIKTRGQQVTLRCSPKSGHDTVSWYQQALGQGPQFIFQYYEEEERQRGNFPDRFSGHQFPNYSSELNVNALLLGDSALYLCASSRTSGQIYEQYFGPGTRLTVT.

V is TRBV28 and J is TRBJ2-3, with TRBD2 identical over 11 bases. V shed 4 bases, J shed 4 bases, and the junction held 7 bases outside the gene matches. This CDR3 is 16 amino acids long. The V gene's germline CDR1 is MDHEN and CDR2 SYDVKM. CDR3 DNA: TGTGCCAGCAGTTCGCCCGGGACTAGCGGTTCAGATACGCAGTATTTT. Translating it yields CASSSPGTSGSDTQYF.

V is TRBV29-1 and J is TRBJ2-1, with a possible D match to TRBD2 (7 bases). The CDR3 contains 16 residues. Per the germline V gene, CDR1 is SQVTM and CDR2 is ANQGSEA. V lost 0 bases and J 8 bases, leaving 20 bases between the germline ends. CDR3 sequence (DNA): TGCAGCGTTGAAGACCGGAGGAGGGGGGGTTTCGATGAGCAGTTCTTC. Encoded protein: CSVEDRRRGGFDEQFF.

The chain links TRBV2 to TRBJ1-5; 7 bases line up with TRBD1. This CDR3 comprises 20 residues. V shed 2 bases and J 0 bases; nucleotides not matched to a gene: 16. CDR1 and CDR2 from the germline V gene are SNHLY and FYNNEI. The CDR3 region is CASSEILDTGAPFSNQPQHF. In DNA form, the CDR3 reads TGTGCCAGCAGTGAAATCCTCGATACAGGGGCCCCGTTTAGCAATCAGCCCCAGCATTTT.

This chain links TRBV10-3 with TRBJ2-3, with D uncertain. Looked up from germline, CDR1 is ENHRY and CDR2 is SYGVKD. This CDR3 spans 11 amino acids. Trimming cost V 2 bases and J 14 bases, with 11 bases left between them. CDR3 region: CAISEGDHWYF. For the CDR3, the DNA is TGTGCCATCAGTGAGGGGGATCATTGGTATTTT.

The chain is built from TRBV5-1 and TRBJ2-2; D might be TRBD1 or TRBD2, each matching 5 bases. The germline V and J ends were trimmed by 4 bases and 3 bases, with 13 bases remaining between them. Germline values: CDR1 SGHRS, CDR2 YFSETQ. This CDR3 has 15 amino acids. CDR3 sequence: CASSIPGTYTGELFF. The CDR3 DNA reads TGCGCCAGCAGCATACCGGGGACGTACACCGGGGAGCTGTTTTTT.

The chain has TRBV29-1 and TRBJ2-3, with D unresolved. Trimming left V 1 base short and J 0 bases short, with 8 bases between. The CDR3 runs to 14 residues. Germline CDR1 SQVTM, CDR2 ANQGSEA. This CDR3 is CSVEGQLSTDTQYF. The CDR3 nucleotides are TGCAGCGTTGAAGGGCAGCTTAGCACAGATACGCAGTATTTT.

The rearrangement links TRBV11-2 to TRBJ2-7; possibly TRBD2 for D (7 bases). Trimming removed 3 bases at V and 5 bases at J, with 11 bases between. This CDR3 comprises 13 residues. Germline V lookup: CDR1 SGHAT, CDR2 FQNNGV. The CDR3 spells CASSFEGGNEQYF. The CDR3 coding sequence is TGTGCCAGCAGCTTCGAGGGGGGGAACGAGCAGTACTTC.

V gene TRBV11-1 combines with J gene TRBJ2-5, with D possibly TRBD2 on 7 matching bases. Trimming cost V 1 base and J 2 bases, with 17 bases left between them. Germline CDR1 and CDR2: SGHAT and FQDESV (reference sequence). CDR3 length: 17 amino acids. CDR3: CASSLVRGAMAQETQYF. CDR3 DNA sequence: TGTGCCAGCAGCTTAGTACGGGGGGCGATGGCTCAAGAGACCCAGTACTTC.

The chain links TRBV6-1 to TRBJ2-1; D is possibly TRBD2 (6 bases). CDR1 is MNHNS and CDR2 is SASEGT in the germline V gene. Trimming left V 7 bases short and J 2 bases short, with 15 bases between. This CDR3 spans 15 amino acids. The CDR3 nucleotides read TGTGCCAGCATCAGGTCGGGACTCGCCTACAATGAGCAGTTCTTC. Its translation: CASIRSGLAYNEQFF.

The chain recombines TRBV13 with TRBJ2-1; TRBD2 is a possible D gene (5 bases). The CDR3 spans 14 residues. Looked up from germline, CDR1 is PRHDT and CDR2 is FYEKMQ (reference sequence). V dropped 0 bases and J dropped 4 bases, with 7 bases sitting between them. Here the CDR3 DNA reads TGTGCCAGCAGCTTAGGGACTACTTACAATGAGCAGTTCTTC. Translation gives CASSLGTTYNEQFF. Full variable domain (rest looked up from reference TRBV13 and TRBJ2-1): AAGVIQSPRHLIKEKRETATLKCYPIPRHDTVYWYQQGPGQDPQFLISFYEKMQSDKGSIPDRFSAQQFSDYHSELNMSSLELGDSALYFCASSLGTTYNEQFFGPGTRLTVL.